The 31 T cell receptor beta chains reported below all come from one sample, sequenced in a study of T cell repertoires in cytomegalovirus infection. A single record per CDR3 protein comes from TCRdb applying MiXCR to the reads. The repertoire holds more than 50,000 distinct CDR3 sequences, with 33% as singletons. No antigen has been identified for these receptors. Specimen: PBMCs, sequenced either directly or after in vitro stimulation (not recorded which). The origin of the receptors is a human donor in good health (CMV status not recorded). Some clones in this sample may be carry-over from other donors' samples.

The chain recombines TRBV18 with TRBJ2-7, with TRBD2 as a possible D gene (6 bases). CDR1 and CDR2 (germline): KGHSH, LQKENI. Deletions cut 4 bases from V and 6 bases from J, with 16 bases between. This CDR3 contains 14 residues. In DNA form, the CDR3 reads TGTGCCAGCTCACTACTGGAGGGGCTCGCCGAGCAGTACTTC. Protein: CASSLLEGLAEQYF. The full variable domain, its missing parts supplied by reference TRBV18 and TRBJ2-7, is NAGVMQNPRHLVRRRGQEARLRCSPMKGHSHVYWYRQLPEEGLKFMVYLQKENIIDESGMPKERFSAEFPKEGPSILRIQQVVRGDSAAYFCASSLLEGLAEQYFGPGTRLTVT.

The chain combines TRBV10-3 with TRBJ2-5; 8 bases fit TRBD2. In germline, CDR1 is ENHRY, CDR2 SYGVKD. The CDR3 spans 14 residues. Germline trimming cut 4 bases from V and 2 bases from J; bases unmatched to any gene: 3. The CDR3 nucleotides are TGTGCCATCAGTGCCGGGGGGGCACAAGAGACCCAGTACTTC. Encoded protein: CAISAGGAQETQYF.

The chain has TRBV28 and TRBJ2-5; weak D call: TRBD1 (6 bases). The germline gives CDR1 MDHEN, CDR2 SYDVKM. The CDR3 has 12 residues. DNA of the CDR3: TGTGCTAAACTACAGGGATTGGAGACCCAGTACTTC. This codes for CAKLQGLETQYF.

This sequence joins TRBV7-2 and TRBJ1-3; D is ambiguous. The CDR3 spans 13 residues. Trimming removed 4 bases at V and 4 bases at J, with 8 bases between. The germline CDR1 and CDR2 sequences are SGHTA and FQGNSA. As DNA, the CDR3 is TGTGCCAGCAGCTCATTATCCGGAAACACCATATATTTT. Translation gives CASSSLSGNTIYF.

This chain joins TRBV12-3 or TRBV12-4 and TRBJ2-7; 7 nucleotides agree with TRBD2. J gave up 4 bases and V 5 bases, and 20 bases lay outside the gene matches. This CDR3 spans 18 amino acids. This CDR3 reads CASSPRAAGDPPPYEQYF. The DNA for the CDR3 is TGTGCCAGCAGTCCTCGAGCTGCGGGGGACCCTCCGCCTTACGAGCAGTACTTC.

The sample holds one count of this clonotype. V gene TRBV7-8 combines with J gene TRBJ1-2; D is unclear. Trimming cost V 5 bases and J 4 bases, with 11 bases left between them. The CDR3 is made up of 13 amino acids. In germline, CDR1 is SGHVS, CDR2 FQNEAQ. The CDR3 region is CASSRRDGYGYTF. The DNA of the CDR3 is TGTGCCAGCAGCCGAAGAGACGGCTATGGCTACACCTTC.

The chain employs TRBV20-1 and TRBJ1-1, with D possibly being TRBD1 (5 bases). Germline CDR1 reads DFQATT; CDR2 reads SNEGSKA (reference sequence). Trimming pared 5 bases from V and 4 bases from J, leaving 11 bases between. The CDR3 runs 12 residues. The CDR3 region is CSASGEGTEAFF. The CDR3 region has the DNA TGCAGTGCTTCGGGGGAGGGCACTGAAGCTTTCTTT.

The chain employs TRBV5-1 and TRBJ1-5; TRBD1 matches 9 bases. This CDR3 spans 15 amino acids. The germline V gene has CDR1 SGHRS and CDR2 YFSETQ. V lost 0 bases to trimming and J lost 5 bases; unmatched junction nucleotides: 3. This chain's CDR3 is CASSLEGTGHQPQHF. The CDR3 nucleotides are TGCGCCAGCAGCTTGGAAGGGACAGGGCATCAGCCCCAGCATTTT.

This clonotype was seen ten or more times. The chain carries TRBV6-1 and TRBJ2-7; weak D call: TRBD2 (5 bases). CDR3 length: 15 amino acids. V was clipped by 4 bases and J by 2 bases, with 15 bases between them. The germline V gene encodes CDR1 MNHNS and CDR2 SASEGT. CDR3 in amino acids: CASSALEVITYEQYF. The DNA for the CDR3 is TGTGCCAGCAGTGCCCTGGAGGTGATAACCTACGAGCAGTACTTC.

V is TRBV12-3 or TRBV12-4 and J is TRBJ1-2, with D perhaps matching TRBD1 (5 bases). Trimming left V 6 bases short and J 1 base short, with 12 bases between. This CDR3 is built from 14 residues. DNA for the CDR3: TGTGCCAGCAGCCCCTCAGGGATTAACTATGGCTACACCTTC. Encoded protein: CASSPSGINYGYTF.

A few counts support this clonotype. This sequence joins TRBV6-2 or TRBV6-3 and TRBJ1-5, with a possible D match to TRBD1 (5 bases). Germline V CDR1 and CDR2: MNHEY, SVGEGT. The CDR3 loop spans 13 amino acids. V shed 10 bases and J shed 5 bases, with 15 bases lying between them. CDR3 DNA sequence: TGTGCCATAAGTCGATCGGGGGATCAGCCCCAGCATTTT. As protein: CAISRSGDQPQHF.

This clonotype was picked up many times. The V call is TRBV6-6, the J call TRBJ1-4, with D unresolved. Germline loops: CDR1 MNHNY, CDR2 SVGAGI (reference sequence). The V end lost 6 bases, the J end lost 0 bases, and 8 bases lay between the germline ends. The CDR3 is 14 residues long. CDR3 residues: CASSSAPTNEKLFF. CDR3 bases: TGTGCCAGCAGCTCAGCTCCAACTAATGAAAAACTGTTTTTT.

This clonotype occurred many times. The V gene is TRBV6-1, the J gene TRBJ2-1; 7 bases are shared with TRBD1. The V gene end was trimmed by 2 bases and the J gene end by 2 bases; junction bases not matched to a gene: 0. CDR3 length equals 14 residues. Germline CDR1 reads MNHNS; CDR2 reads SASEGT. CDR3 nucleotides: TGTGCCAGCAGTGAAAGGGGGCCCTACAATGAGCAGTTCTTC. Protein: CASSERGPYNEQFF.

The rearrangement links TRBV7-6 to TRBJ1-6; perhaps TRBD1 as D (6 bases). CDR1 is SGHVS and CDR2 is FNYEAQ in the germline V gene. The length of the CDR3 is 14 residues. The V end was cut by 4 bases, the J end by 4 bases, with 8 bases between. The CDR3 sequence is CASSWGAYNSPLHF. DNA of the CDR3: TGTGCCAGCAGCTGGGGGGCGTATAATTCACCCCTCCACTTT. Filled out from reference TRBV7-6 and TRBJ1-6, the complete variable domain reads GAGVSQSPRYKVTKRGQDVALRCDPISGHVSLYWYRQALGQGPEFLTYFNYEAQQDKSGLPNDRFSAERPEGSISTLTIQRTEQRDSAMYRCASSWGAYNSPLHFGNGTRLTVT.

This clonotype was seen a few times. CDR3 in DNA: TGTGCCAGCAGTTTTGCGTCAGGGGGCGGAGAGACCCAGTACTTC. Encoded protein: CASSFASGGGETQYF. This rearrangement joins TRBV12-3 or TRBV12-4 to TRBJ2-5; 8 bases align to TRBD1. V was pared by 3 bases and J by 4 bases, with 7 bases of the junction left unmatched. The CDR3 contains 15 residues.

A few counts support this clonotype. The chain carries TRBV20-1 and TRBJ1-6; D might be TRBD1 (6 bases). From germline, CDR1 is DFQATT and CDR2 SNEGSKA (reference sequence). Trimming took 7 bases from V and 5 from J, leaving 9 bases between them. The CDR3 is 12 residues long. This chain's CDR3 is CSVRDNNSPLHF. The CDR3 DNA is TGCAGTGTCAGGGACAATAATTCACCCCTCCACTTT.

This clonotype came up a few times. CDR3 sequence (DNA): TGTGCCAGCAGCCCCCGGCCCGGGGGGAACTACGAGCAGTACTTC. Translated, it gives CASSPRPGGNYEQYF. The J gene is TRBJ2-7, the V gene TRBV7-2; the match to TRBD2 covers 7 bases. V was clipped by 5 bases and J by 3 bases; unmatched bases: 10. Germline-derived CDR1 and CDR2 are SGHTA and FQGNSA. This CDR3 is 15 amino acids long.

The rearrangement uses TRBV6-1 and TRBJ2-1; tentative D call: TRBD2 (5 bases). Germline assignment: CDR1 MNHNS and CDR2 SASEGT. The V end lost 4 bases, the J end lost 6 bases, and 22 bases lay between the germline ends. This CDR3 contains 17 residues. This CDR3 reads CASSGGSTRLRFNEQFF. CDR3 bases: TGTGCCAGCAGTGGAGGGTCTACCCGACTTCGGTTCAATGAGCAGTTCTTC.

In its sample, this clonotype was seen a few times. V usage is TRBV6-1 and J usage is TRBJ2-5; a weak D match, TRBD1 (7 bases). This CDR3 has 17 residues. V was trimmed by 6 bases and J by 6 bases, leaving 26 bases between them. Germline loops: CDR1 MNHNS, CDR2 SASEGT. CDR3 residues: CASSSFDGAGGMKTQYF. The CDR3 DNA reads as TGTGCCAGCAGCTCCTTCGACGGCGCAGGGGGGATGAAGACCCAGTACTTC.

This clonotype was counted ten times or more. The CDR3 DNA reads TGTGCCAGCAGTCCCTCAAGGCGGGGCCAACACACAGATACGCAGTATTTT. Its translation: CASSPSRRGQHTDTQYF. The chain joins TRBV7-8 to TRBJ2-3; D possibly corresponds to TRBD2 (6 bases). The CDR3 totals 17 residues. The germline CDR1 and CDR2 sequences are SGHVS and FQNEAQ. The V gene lost 6 bases and the J gene lost 2 bases, with 21 bases spanning the gap.

This clonotype has only a few counts. The CDR3 DNA is TGTGCCAGCACACAAAGCAGGGCCCCCCCCGAGACCCAGTACTTC. Protein: CASTQSRAPPETQYF. The rearrangement links TRBV7-6 to TRBJ2-5, with a tentative D call TRBD1 (5 bases). CDR3 size: 15 residues. CDR1 is SGHVS, CDR2 FNYEAQ, per germline. V lost 7 bases to trimming and J lost 5 bases, with 20 bases between them.

The rearrangement links TRBV6-2 or TRBV6-3 to TRBJ2-7; 8 bases are a match to TRBD2. Germline V gene sequence: CDR1 MNHEY, CDR2 SVGEGT. V was clipped by 7 bases and J by 2 bases; unmatched bases: 7. The CDR3 contains 14 residues. Written as DNA, the CDR3 is TGTGCCAGCAACGGACTAGCTTTCCCCTACGAGCAGTACTTC. Translating it yields CASNGLAFPYEQYF.

V usage is TRBV27 and J usage is TRBJ1-2; D is undetermined. Per the germline V gene, CDR1 is MNHEY and CDR2 is SMNVEV (reference sequence). The CDR3 has 15 amino acids. Trimming removed 4 bases from V and 2 bases from J, with 14 bases in between. CDR3 loop: CASSSSWAGNYGYTF. DNA of the CDR3: TGTGCCAGCAGTTCCTCCTGGGCAGGCAACTATGGCTACACCTTC.

This clonotype turned up a few times. The chain recombines TRBV10-3 with TRBJ1-1; TRBD1 is a possible D gene (5 bases). V shed 6 bases and J shed 10 bases, with 18 bases lying between them. The V gene's germline CDR1 is ENHRY and CDR2 SYGVKD. The CDR3 extends over 13 amino acids. CDR3 protein: CAISLREGERAFF. The DNA for the CDR3 is TGTGCCATCAGCCTGAGAGAAGGGGAGCGAGCTTTCTTT.

Many counts were recorded for this clonotype. The genes are TRBV6-2 or TRBV6-3 and TRBJ1-1; TRBD1 is a possible D gene (5 bases). Trimming pared 6 bases from V and 2 bases from J, leaving 13 bases between. The CDR3 is made up of 14 amino acids. Germline CDR1 is MNHEY and CDR2 is SVGEGT. CDR3 bases: TGTGCCAGCAGGCCAGACAGCTCAAACACTGAAGCTTTCTTT. Its protein is CASRPDSSNTEAFF.

This clonotype has a single count. The chain links TRBV28 to TRBJ1-6; TRBD1 matches 8 bases. Germline V CDR1 and CDR2: MDHEN, SYDVKM. The CDR3 sequence is 17 residues long. J gave up 0 bases and V 5 bases, and 6 bases lay outside the gene matches. The CDR3 DNA sequence: TGTGCCAGCAGTCTAGGGACAGGAAGCTCCTATAATTCACCCCTCCACTTT. Amino acids: CASSLGTGSSYNSPLHF.

The table lists this clonotype with many counts. The rearrangement uses TRBV7-2 and TRBJ2-3; TRBD2 might be the D (7 bases). The CDR3 length is 18 residues. Between the trimmed V and J ends, which lost 0 bases and 9 bases, there was a span of 25 bases. Germline assignment: CDR1 SGHTA and CDR2 FQGNSA. CDR3 in DNA: TGTGCCAGCAGCTTAGCGGGGGGGGCCGAAGGGCCCTACGCGACGCAGTATTTT. Its translation: CASSLAGGAEGPYATQYF.

Comment on this clonotype: One junction end does not reproduce the germline sequence, and a read error may be involved. The V call is TRBV12-3 or TRBV12-4, the J call TRBJ2-2; TRBD2 is a possible D gene (7 bases). This CDR3 has 16 amino acids. The CDR3 sequence: CANSSLRGGDTGELFF. CDR3 DNA: TGTGCCAACAGTTCCCTCAGGGGAGGGGACACCGGGGAGCTGTTTTTT.

This clonotype came up a few times. The chain links TRBV4-2 to TRBJ1-3, with D unclear. V was shortened by 0 bases and J by 4 bases, with 10 bases between the two germline ends. The CDR3 spans 15 residues. Germline CDR1 and CDR2: LGHNA and YNFKEQ. The CDR3 loop reads CASSQDWGAGNTIYF. CDR3 in DNA: TGTGCCAGCAGCCAAGATTGGGGAGCGGGAAACACCATATATTTT.

This clonotype was counted only a few times. V is TRBV2 and J is TRBJ1-1; D unresolved. Trimming removed 6 bases from V and 6 bases from J, with 11 bases in between. The CDR3 length is 12 residues. The germline V gene has CDR1 SNHLY and CDR2 FYNNEI. CDR3 sequence reads: CASSFHSSEAFF. The CDR3 coding sequence is TGTGCCAGCAGCTTTCACTCCTCTGAAGCTTTCTTT.

The CDR3 bases are TGTGCCAGTAGATTGAACTCTGGAAACACCATATATTTT. It is translated as CASRLNSGNTIYF. The chain recombines TRBV19 with TRBJ1-3; D is unresolved. With 6 bases removed from V and 0 bases from J, the gap between germline ends came to 6 bases. CDR1 LNHDA and CDR2 SQIVND come from the germline V gene (reference sequence). The CDR3 is made up of 13 amino acids.